The 22 T cell receptor beta chains presented below share a single source sample, sequenced in a study of technical replicates of blood from several donors. Sequenced by immunoSEQ multiplex PCR; TCRdb stores in-frame clones only, minus some. The table records fewer than 90,000 clones, over 75% of them present only once. Input material: T cells isolated from PBMCs. The source is a human donor in good health.

This chain connects TRBV5-1 to TRBJ2-1; no clear D gene. The CDR3 loop spans 11 amino acids. Germline-derived CDR1 and CDR2 are SGHRS and YFSETQ. V lost 7 bases and J 4 bases, leaving 6 bases between the germline ends. The DNA of the CDR3 is TGCGCCAGCTCACAGTACAATGAGCAGTTCTTC. This sequence encodes CASSQYNEQFF.

J is TRBJ2-3 and V is TRBV4-1; 13 nucleotides agree with TRBD2. This CDR3 is built from 15 residues. Germline trimming cut 0 bases from V and 6 bases from J; bases unmatched to any gene: 0. The germline V gene encodes CDR1 MGHRA and CDR2 YSYEKL. CDR3 DNA sequence: TGCGCCAGCAGCCAAGAGACTAGCGGGGGGGATACGCAGTATTTT. Its translation: CASSQETSGGDTQYF.

The chain is built from TRBV7-9 and TRBJ2-1, with 9 bases that match TRBD2. In germline, CDR1 is SEHNR, CDR2 FQNEAQ (reference sequence). Germline trimming cut 0 bases from V and 2 bases from J; bases unmatched to any gene: 11. CDR3 size: 19 residues. The CDR3 nucleotides are TGTGCCAGCAGCTTAGCCGCCCGCGCAGCGGGAGGTGCCTACAATGAGCAGTTCTTC. This sequence encodes CASSLAARAAGGAYNEQFF.

The CDR3 region has the DNA TGCGCCAGCAGCTTGGACGTTAGTGGCTACACCTTC. This translates into CASSLDVSGYTF. V is TRBV5-1 and J is TRBJ1-2; D gene unclear. Trimming stripped 0 bases from V and 7 bases from J, with 7 bases between. Looked up from germline, CDR1 is SGHRS and CDR2 is YFSETQ. The CDR3 length is 12 residues.

The chain uses TRBV11-1 and TRBJ2-5; TRBD2 aligns across 7 bases. Per the germline V gene, CDR1 is SGHAT and CDR2 is FQDESV (reference sequence). This CDR3 comprises 16 residues. With 3 bases clipped from V and 1 base from J, the junction kept 8 bases outside the gene matches. As DNA, the CDR3 is TGTGCCAGCAGCTTTAACACGGGAGGCCTCCAAGAGACCCAGTACTTC. Translation gives CASSFNTGGLQETQYF. Full variable domain (remainder filled in from reference TRBV11-1 and TRBJ2-5): EAEVAQSPRYKITEKSQAVAFWCDPISGHATLYWYRQILGQGPELLVQFQDESVVDDSQLPKDRFSAERLKGVDSTLKIQPAELGDSAMYLCASSFNTGGLQETQYFGPGTRLLVL.

The chain couples TRBV4-1 to TRBJ1-5, with D uncertain. Deletions cut 0 bases from V and 1 base from J, with 13 bases between. The germline CDR1 and CDR2 sequences are MGHRA and YSYEKL. The CDR3 covers 17 residues. The CDR3 spells CASSQEDGVKSNQPQHF. In DNA, the CDR3 is TGCGCCAGCAGCCAAGAAGACGGGGTGAAAAGCAATCAGCCCCAGCATTTT.

This sequence joins TRBV5-1 and TRBJ2-2; D is unresolved. Trimming cost V 0 bases and J 6 bases, with 6 bases left between them. From germline, CDR1 is SGHRS and CDR2 YFSETQ. This CDR3 is built from 13 residues. CDR3 nucleotide sequence: TGCGCCAGCAGCTTGGTACCAGCCGGGGAGCTGTTTTTT. Amino acid sequence: CASSLVPAGELFF.

The chain uses TRBV5-1 and TRBJ1-1; 9 bases line up with TRBD1. CDR1 is SGHRS and CDR2 is YFSETQ in the germline V gene. V was pared by 4 bases and J by 4 bases, with 8 bases of the junction left unmatched. CDR3 length: 15 residues. The CDR3 loop reads CASSIEQGAGTEAFF. In nucleotides, the CDR3 is TGCGCCAGCAGCATAGAACAGGGGGCTGGCACTGAAGCTTTCTTT.

As DNA, the CDR3 is TGTGCCAGCACCTTTGAGGTATCGGTCTATGGCTACACCTTC. Its protein product is CASTFEVSVYGYTF. The chain has TRBV5-6 and TRBJ1-2; D is unresolved. Germline values: CDR1 SGHDT, CDR2 YYEEEE. The ends were cut back, 6 bases at V and 4 bases at J, with 16 bases in the middle. This CDR3 has 14 residues.

The chain joins TRBV5-1 to TRBJ2-7, with 7 bases lining up with TRBD1. With 7 bases clipped from V and 5 bases from J, the junction kept 9 bases outside the gene matches. The CDR3 has 13 amino acids. The germline CDR1 and CDR2 sequences are SGHRS and YFSETQ. The CDR3 bases are TGCGCCAGCTCCAGAGACAGGGACCACGAGCAGTACTTC. Translation gives CASSRDRDHEQYF.

V usage is TRBV27 and J usage is TRBJ1-5, with 8 bases identical to TRBD1. CDR3 length equals 16 residues. Germline assignment: CDR1 MNHEY and CDR2 SMNVEV (reference sequence). The trim removed 0 bases at V and 4 bases at J, leaving 5 bases unmatched. The CDR3 region is CASSLSGQGPNQPQHF. The CDR3 DNA follows: TGTGCCAGCAGTTTATCAGGACAGGGTCCAAATCAGCCCCAGCATTTT.

The chain has TRBV19 and TRBJ2-7; TRBD2 agrees at 8 bases. Losses at the gene ends were 5 bases for V and 4 bases for J; bases not matched to a gene: 7. CDR1 and CDR2 (germline): LNHDA, SQIVND (reference sequence). The CDR3 has 14 residues. CDR3 protein: CASSVTSGTYEQYF. The CDR3 DNA is TGTGCCAGTAGTGTTACTAGCGGTACATACGAGCAGTACTTC.

In its sample, this clone was seen once. The V and J genes are TRBV19 and TRBJ1-2, with a tentative D call TRBD1 (6 bases). This CDR3 has 11 residues. Germline-derived CDR1 and CDR2 are LNHDA and SQIVND (reference sequence). V lost 10 bases and J lost 8, with 14 bases in between. The CDR3 DNA reads as TGTGCCACCATACAGGGTAACGGCTACACCTTC. Its protein product is CATIQGNGYTF. Full variable domain (missing parts from reference TRBV19 and TRBJ1-2): DGGITQSPKYLFRKEGQNVTLSCEQNLNHDAMYWYRQDPGQGLRLIYYSQIVNDFQKGDIAEGYSVSREKKESFPLTVTSAQKNPTAFYLCATIQGNGYTFGSGTRLTVV.

The chain employs TRBV7-9 and TRBJ2-7; 12 bases map to TRBD1. V shed 5 bases and J 6 bases; nucleotides not matched to a gene: 11. The germline V gene has CDR1 SEHNR and CDR2 FQNEAQ (reference sequence). The length of the CDR3 is 16 residues. CDR3 residues: CASSHRLGQGAVEQYF. Here the CDR3 DNA reads TGTGCCAGCAGCCACCGGCTGGGACAGGGGGCGGTCGAGCAGTACTTC.

The gene calls are TRBV19 and TRBJ1-2; unclear D gene. Trimming stripped 5 bases from V and 4 bases from J, with 14 bases between. Germline CDR1 LNHDA, CDR2 SQIVND (reference sequence). The CDR3 loop spans 14 amino acids. The CDR3 nucleotides read TGTGCCAGTAGTCCTCGGACGGGAATCTATGGCTACACCTTC. The encoded protein is CASSPRTGIYGYTF.

J is TRBJ2-3 and V is TRBV11-2; TRBD2 is a possible D gene (7 bases). Germline V gene sequence: CDR1 SGHAT, CDR2 FQNNGV. The CDR3 has 15 residues. Trimming stripped 5 bases from V and 10 bases from J, with 22 bases between. CDR3 in amino acids: CASSAPREGDVPQYF. The CDR3 DNA sequence: TGTGCCAGCAGCGCTCCCAGGGAGGGGGATGTTCCGCAGTATTTT. Combining the CDR3 with reference TRBV11-2 and TRBJ2-3 gives the whole variable domain EAGVAQSPRYKIIEKRQSVAFWCNPISGHATLYWYQQILGQGPKLLIQFQNNGVVDDSQLPKDRFSAERLKGVDSTLKIQPAKLEDSAVYLCASSAPREGDVPQYFGPGTRLTVL.

The chain carries TRBV30 and TRBJ2-7; D might be TRBD1 (6 bases). Trimming took off 1 base at V and 3 bases at J, with 13 bases between the two ends. The CDR3 has 14 amino acids. Germline CDR1 GTSNPN, CDR2 SVGIG (reference sequence). This chain's CDR3 is CAWSGIQGSYEQYF. The CDR3, as DNA: TGTGCCTGGAGTGGAATACAGGGAAGCTACGAGCAGTACTTC.

DNA of the CDR3: TGTGCCTGGAGCCGGACTGACCGGGACTCGTATGGCTACACCTTC. Protein product: CAWSRTDRDSYGYTF. The V and J genes are TRBV30 and TRBJ1-2; D possibly corresponds to TRBD1 (5 bases). This CDR3 spans 15 amino acids. Per germline, CDR1 GTSNPN and CDR2 SVGIG (reference sequence). The V end was cut by 3 bases, the J end by 5 bases, with 19 bases between. Full variable domain (outside the CDR3, taken from reference TRBV30 and TRBJ1-2): SQTIHQWPATLVQPVGSPLSLECTVEGTSNPNLYWYRQAAGRGLQLLFYSVGIGQISSEVPQNLSASRPQDRQFILSSKKLLLSDSGFYLCAWSRTDRDSYGYTFGSGTRLTVV.

V gene TRBV30 combines with J gene TRBJ2-7; 7 bases agree with TRBD2. The CDR3 covers 13 residues. Germline V gives CDR1 GTSNPN, CDR2 SVGIG (reference sequence). The V and J ends lost 7 bases and 3 bases, in that order; junction bases with no gene match: 9. Here the CDR3 DNA reads TGTGCCTTTACCCTAGCGGCGATCTACGAGCAGTACTTC. The encoded protein is CAFTLAAIYEQYF.

The chain has TRBV28 and TRBJ2-1; 9 positions agree with TRBD2. Unmatched junction bases numbered 7, after V lost 3 bases and J lost 4 bases. This CDR3 contains 16 residues. Germline V gives CDR1 MDHEN, CDR2 SYDVKM. CDR3 sequence reads: CASSFEEREVYNEQFF. CDR3 DNA sequence: TGTGCCAGCAGTTTCGAGGAGCGGGAGGTATACAATGAGCAGTTCTTC.

The rearrangement links TRBV2 to TRBJ2-7, with 8 bases that match TRBD2. Germline V CDR1 and CDR2: SNHLY, FYNNEI. V lost 3 bases and J lost 0; bases outside the gene matches: 4. This CDR3 comprises 15 residues. DNA of the CDR3: TGTGCCAGCAGTGAGGGTAGCGGGGTCTCCTACGAGCAGTACTTC. This translates into CASSEGSGVSYEQYF.

The V call is TRBV6-1, the J call TRBJ1-2, with 8 bases fitting TRBD1. V was clipped by 4 bases and J by 3 bases; unmatched bases: 13. Germline CDR1 is MNHNS and CDR2 is SASEGT. The length of the CDR3 is 17 residues. The CDR3: CASSGPDRGNTYYGYTF. The CDR3 coding sequence is TGTGCCAGCAGTGGACCAGACAGGGGAAATACCTACTATGGCTACACCTTC.